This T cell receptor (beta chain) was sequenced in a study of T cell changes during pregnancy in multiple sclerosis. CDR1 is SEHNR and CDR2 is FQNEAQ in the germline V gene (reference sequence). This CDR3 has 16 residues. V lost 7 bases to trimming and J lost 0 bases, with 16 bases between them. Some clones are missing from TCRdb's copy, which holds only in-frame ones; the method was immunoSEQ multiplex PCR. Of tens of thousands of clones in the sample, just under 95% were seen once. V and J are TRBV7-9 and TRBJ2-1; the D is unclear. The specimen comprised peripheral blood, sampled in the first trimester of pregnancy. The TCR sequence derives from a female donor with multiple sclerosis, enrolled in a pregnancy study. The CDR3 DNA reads TGTGCCAGCATCCCCACGACTCAAAGCTCCTACAATGAGCAGTTCTTC. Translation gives CASIPTTQSSYNEQFF.